Reported below is one T cell receptor (beta chain). Antigen specificity is unknown. The data belong to a study of OX40 agonist ivuxolimab in advanced cancers. Study-wide background: Patients took ivuxolimab, an agonistic anti-OX40 (CD134) antibody. General study findings and limits: Undetermined was the antigen specificity of the expanded peripheral T cells.

The CDR3 length is 16 residues. Generated by immunoSEQ multiplex PCR, the TCRdb table keeps only in-frame clones and is missing some. The table has more than 65,000 clones, 91% seen once. This chain uses TRBV21-1 with TRBJ1-5; TRBD1, the D gene given by the table, was not confirmed from the DNA. TRBV21-1 is a pseudogene. This TCR was recovered from an adult with an advanced solid tumor such as melanoma, head and neck, liver or kidney cancer. Here the sequenced sample was CD4+ or CD8+ T cells sorted from blood, taken in a trial of the OX40 agonist ivuxolimab. The CDR3: CASSKVWGTPNQPQHF. The CDR3 region has the DNA TGTGCCAGCAGCAAAGTGTGGGGCACACCCAATCAGCCCCAGCATTTT.